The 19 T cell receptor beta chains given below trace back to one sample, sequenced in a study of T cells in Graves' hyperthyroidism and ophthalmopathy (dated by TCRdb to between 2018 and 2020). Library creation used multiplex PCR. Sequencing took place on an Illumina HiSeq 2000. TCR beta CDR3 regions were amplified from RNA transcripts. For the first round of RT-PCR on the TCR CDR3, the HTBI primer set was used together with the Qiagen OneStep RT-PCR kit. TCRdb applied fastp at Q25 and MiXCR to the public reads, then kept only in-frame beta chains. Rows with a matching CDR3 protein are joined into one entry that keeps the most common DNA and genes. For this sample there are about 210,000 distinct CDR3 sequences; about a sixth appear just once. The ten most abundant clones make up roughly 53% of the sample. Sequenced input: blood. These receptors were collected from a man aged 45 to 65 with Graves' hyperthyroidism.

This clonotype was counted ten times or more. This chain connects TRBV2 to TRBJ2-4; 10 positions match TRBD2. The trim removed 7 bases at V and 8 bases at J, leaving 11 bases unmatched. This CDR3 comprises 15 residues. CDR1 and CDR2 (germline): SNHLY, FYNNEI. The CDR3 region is CASTQGGSGRYIQYF. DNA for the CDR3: TGTGCCAGCACCCAGGGAGGTAGCGGGAGGTACATTCAGTACTTC. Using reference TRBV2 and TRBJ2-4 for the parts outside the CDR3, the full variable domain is EPEVTQTPSHQVTQMGQEVILRCVPISNHLYFYWYRQILGQKVEFLVSFYNNEISEKSEIFDDQFSVERPDGSNFTLKIRSTKLEDSAMYFCASTQGGSGRYIQYFGAGTRLSVL.

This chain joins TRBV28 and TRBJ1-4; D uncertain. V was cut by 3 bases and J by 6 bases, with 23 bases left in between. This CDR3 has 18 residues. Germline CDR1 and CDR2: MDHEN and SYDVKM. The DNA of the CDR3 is TGTGCCAGCAGTTTGGGTGTGGCGTTCTTTGAGTCACATGAAAAACTGTTTTTT. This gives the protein CASSLGVAFFESHEKLFF.

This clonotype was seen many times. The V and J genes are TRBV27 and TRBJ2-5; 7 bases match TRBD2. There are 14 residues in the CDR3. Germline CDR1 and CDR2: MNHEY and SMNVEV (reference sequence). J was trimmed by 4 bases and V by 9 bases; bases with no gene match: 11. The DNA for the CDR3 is TGTGCCAGAAAGGGGTCACGGGGGGTAGAGACCCAGTACTTC. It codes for CARKGSRGVETQYF.

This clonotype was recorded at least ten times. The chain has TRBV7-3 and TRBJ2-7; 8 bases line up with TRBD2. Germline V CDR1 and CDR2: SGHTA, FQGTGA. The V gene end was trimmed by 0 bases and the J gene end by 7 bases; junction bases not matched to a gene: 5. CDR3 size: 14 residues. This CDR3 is CASSLTSGAREQYF. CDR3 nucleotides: TGTGCCAGCAGCTTAACTAGCGGGGCACGGGAGCAGTACTTC.

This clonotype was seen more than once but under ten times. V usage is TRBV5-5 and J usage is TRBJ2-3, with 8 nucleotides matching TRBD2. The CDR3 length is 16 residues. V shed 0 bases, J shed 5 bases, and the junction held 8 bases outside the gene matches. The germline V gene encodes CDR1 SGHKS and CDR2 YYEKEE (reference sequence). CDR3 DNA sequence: TGTGCCAGCAGCTTGGAGACGACTAGCGTTGGAGATACGCAGTATTTT. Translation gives CASSLETTSVGDTQYF.

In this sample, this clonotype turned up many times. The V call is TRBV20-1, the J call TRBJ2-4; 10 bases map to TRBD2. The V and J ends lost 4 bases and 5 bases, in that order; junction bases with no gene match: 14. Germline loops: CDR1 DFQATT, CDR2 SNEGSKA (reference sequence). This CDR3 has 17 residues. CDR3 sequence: CSATLTRTSGLQNIQYF. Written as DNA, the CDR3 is TGCAGTGCTACTCTTACTAGGACTAGCGGTCTCCAAAACATTCAGTACTTC.

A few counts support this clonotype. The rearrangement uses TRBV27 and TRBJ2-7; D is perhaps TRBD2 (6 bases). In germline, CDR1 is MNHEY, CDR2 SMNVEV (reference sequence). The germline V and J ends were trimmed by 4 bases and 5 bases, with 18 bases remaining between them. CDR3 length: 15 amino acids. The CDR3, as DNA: TGTGCCAGCAGTTCCCTTCCGGGGGAAGAAAACGAGCAGTACTTC. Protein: CASSSLPGEENEQYF.

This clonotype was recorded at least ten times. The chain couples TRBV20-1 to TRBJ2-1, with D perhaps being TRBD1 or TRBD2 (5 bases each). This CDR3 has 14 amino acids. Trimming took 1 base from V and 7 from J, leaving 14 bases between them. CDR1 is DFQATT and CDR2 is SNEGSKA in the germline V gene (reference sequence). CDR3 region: CSARGGLARNEQFF. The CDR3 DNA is TGCAGTGCTAGAGGGGGCCTAGCTCGAAATGAGCAGTTCTTC.

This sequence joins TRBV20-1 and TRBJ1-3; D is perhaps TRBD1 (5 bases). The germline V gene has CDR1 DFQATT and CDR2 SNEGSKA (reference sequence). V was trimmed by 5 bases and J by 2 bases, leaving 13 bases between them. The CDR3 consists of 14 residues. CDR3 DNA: TGCAGTGCTTTTGACAGAAAGACTGGAAACACCATATATTTT. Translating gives CSAFDRKTGNTIYF.

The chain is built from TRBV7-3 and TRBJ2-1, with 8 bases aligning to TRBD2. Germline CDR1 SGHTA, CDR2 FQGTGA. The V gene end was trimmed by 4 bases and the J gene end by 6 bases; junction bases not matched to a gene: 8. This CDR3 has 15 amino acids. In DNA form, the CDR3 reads TGTGCCAGCAGCTACACTAGCGGAGCTCTCAATGAGCAGTTCTTC. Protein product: CASSYTSGALNEQFF.

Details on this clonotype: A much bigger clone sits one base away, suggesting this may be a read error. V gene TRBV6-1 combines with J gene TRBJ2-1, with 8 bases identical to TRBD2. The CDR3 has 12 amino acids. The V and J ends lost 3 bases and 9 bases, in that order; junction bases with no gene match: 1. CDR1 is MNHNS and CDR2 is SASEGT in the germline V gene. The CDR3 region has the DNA TGTGCCAGCAGTGATGCGGGGGGTGAGCAGTTCTTC. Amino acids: CASSDAGGEQFF.

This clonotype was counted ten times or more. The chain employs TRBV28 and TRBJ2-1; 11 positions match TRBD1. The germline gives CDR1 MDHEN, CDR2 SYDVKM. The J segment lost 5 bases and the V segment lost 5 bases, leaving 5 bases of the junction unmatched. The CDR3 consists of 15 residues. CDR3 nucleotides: TGTGCCAGCAGTCCGGGACAGGGGGGCCACAATGAGCAGTTCTTC. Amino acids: CASSPGQGGHNEQFF.

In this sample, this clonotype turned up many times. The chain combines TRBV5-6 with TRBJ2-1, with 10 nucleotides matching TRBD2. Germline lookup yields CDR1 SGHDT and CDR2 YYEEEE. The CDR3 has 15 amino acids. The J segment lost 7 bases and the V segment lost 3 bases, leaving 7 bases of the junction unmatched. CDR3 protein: CASSSLAGASNEQFF. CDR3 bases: TGTGCCAGCAGCTCCCTAGCGGGAGCCTCAAATGAGCAGTTCTTC.

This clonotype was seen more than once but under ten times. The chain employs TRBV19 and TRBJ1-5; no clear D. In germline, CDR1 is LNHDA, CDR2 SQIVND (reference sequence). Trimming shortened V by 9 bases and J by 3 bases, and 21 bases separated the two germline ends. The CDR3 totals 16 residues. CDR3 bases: TGTGCCAGAGTAACCCCCACTCATGAGGTCAATCAGCCCCAGCATTTT. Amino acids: CARVTPTHEVNQPQHF.

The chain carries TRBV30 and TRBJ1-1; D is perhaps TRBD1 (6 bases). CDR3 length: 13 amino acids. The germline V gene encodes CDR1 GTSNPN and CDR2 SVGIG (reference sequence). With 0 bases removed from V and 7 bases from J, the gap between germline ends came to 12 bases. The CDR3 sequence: CAWSVMGAGEAFF. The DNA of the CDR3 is TGTGCCTGGAGTGTCATGGGGGCAGGTGAAGCTTTCTTT.

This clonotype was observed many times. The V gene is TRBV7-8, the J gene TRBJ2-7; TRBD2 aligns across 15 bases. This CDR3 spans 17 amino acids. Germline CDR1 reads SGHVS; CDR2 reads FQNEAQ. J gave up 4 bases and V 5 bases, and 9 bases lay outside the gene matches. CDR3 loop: CASSARTSGRAVYEQYF. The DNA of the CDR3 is TGTGCCAGCAGCGCAAGGACTAGCGGGAGGGCCGTGTACGAGCAGTACTTC.

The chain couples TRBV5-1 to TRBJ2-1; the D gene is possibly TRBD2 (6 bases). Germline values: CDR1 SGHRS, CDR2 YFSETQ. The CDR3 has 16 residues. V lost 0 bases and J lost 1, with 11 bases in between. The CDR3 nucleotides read TGCGCCAGCAGCTTGGTTCCCGGGAGTTCCTACAATGAGCAGTTCTTC. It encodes CASSLVPGSSYNEQFF.

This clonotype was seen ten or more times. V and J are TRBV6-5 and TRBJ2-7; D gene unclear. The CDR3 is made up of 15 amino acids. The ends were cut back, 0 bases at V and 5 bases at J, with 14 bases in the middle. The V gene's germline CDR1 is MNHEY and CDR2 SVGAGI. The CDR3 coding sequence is TGTGCCAGCAGTTACTCGTATGGGGAAACCCACGAGCAGTACTTC. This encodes CASSYSYGETHEQYF.

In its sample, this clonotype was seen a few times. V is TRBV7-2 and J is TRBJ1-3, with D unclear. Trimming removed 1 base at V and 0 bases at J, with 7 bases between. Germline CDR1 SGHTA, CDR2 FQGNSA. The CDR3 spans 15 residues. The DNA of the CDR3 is TGTGCCAGCAGCTTAGTGTACGGCTCTGGAAACACCATATATTTT. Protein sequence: CASSLVYGSGNTIYF.